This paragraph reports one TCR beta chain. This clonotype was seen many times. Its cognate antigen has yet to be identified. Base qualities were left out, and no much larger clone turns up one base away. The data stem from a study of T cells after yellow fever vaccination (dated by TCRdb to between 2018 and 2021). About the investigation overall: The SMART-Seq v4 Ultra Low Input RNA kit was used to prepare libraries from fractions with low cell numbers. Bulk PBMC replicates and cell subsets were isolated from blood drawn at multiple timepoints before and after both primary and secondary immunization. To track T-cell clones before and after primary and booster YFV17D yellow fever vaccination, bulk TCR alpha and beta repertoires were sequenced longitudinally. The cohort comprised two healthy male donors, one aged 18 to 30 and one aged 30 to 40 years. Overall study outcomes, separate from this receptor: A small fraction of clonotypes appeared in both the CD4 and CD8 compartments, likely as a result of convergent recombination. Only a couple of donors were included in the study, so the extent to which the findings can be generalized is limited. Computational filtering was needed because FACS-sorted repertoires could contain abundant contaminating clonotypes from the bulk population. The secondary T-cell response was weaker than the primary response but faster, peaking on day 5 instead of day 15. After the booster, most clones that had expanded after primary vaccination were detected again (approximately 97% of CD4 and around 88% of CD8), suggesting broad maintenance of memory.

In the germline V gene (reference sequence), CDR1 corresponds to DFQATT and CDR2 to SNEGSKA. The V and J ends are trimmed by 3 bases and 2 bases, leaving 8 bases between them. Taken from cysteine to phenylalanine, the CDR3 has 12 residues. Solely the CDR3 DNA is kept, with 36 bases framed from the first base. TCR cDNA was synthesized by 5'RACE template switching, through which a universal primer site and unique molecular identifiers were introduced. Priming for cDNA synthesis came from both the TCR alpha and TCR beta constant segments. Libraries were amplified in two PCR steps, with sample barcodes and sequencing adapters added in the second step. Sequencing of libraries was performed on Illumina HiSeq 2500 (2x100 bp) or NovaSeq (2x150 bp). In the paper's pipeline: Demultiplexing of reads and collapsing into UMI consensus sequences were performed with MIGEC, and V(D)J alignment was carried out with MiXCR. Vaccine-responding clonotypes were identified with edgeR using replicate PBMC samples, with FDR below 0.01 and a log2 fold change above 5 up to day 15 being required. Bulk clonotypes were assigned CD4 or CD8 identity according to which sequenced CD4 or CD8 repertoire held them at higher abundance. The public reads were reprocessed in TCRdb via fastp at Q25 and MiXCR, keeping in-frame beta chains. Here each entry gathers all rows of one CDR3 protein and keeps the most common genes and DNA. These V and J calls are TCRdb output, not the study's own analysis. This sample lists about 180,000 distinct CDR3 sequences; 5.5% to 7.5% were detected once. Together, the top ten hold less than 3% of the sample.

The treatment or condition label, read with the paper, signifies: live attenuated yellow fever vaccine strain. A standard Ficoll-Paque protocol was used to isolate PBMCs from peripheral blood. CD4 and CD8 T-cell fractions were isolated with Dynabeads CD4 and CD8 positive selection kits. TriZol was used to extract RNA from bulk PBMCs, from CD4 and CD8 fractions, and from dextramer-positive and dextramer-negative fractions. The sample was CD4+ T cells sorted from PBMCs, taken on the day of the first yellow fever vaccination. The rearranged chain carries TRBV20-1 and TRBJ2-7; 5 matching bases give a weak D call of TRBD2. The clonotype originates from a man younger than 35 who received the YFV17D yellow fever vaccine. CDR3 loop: CSASREAYEQYF. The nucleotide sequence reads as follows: TGCAGTGCTAGCCGGGAAGCCTACGAGCAGTACTTC.